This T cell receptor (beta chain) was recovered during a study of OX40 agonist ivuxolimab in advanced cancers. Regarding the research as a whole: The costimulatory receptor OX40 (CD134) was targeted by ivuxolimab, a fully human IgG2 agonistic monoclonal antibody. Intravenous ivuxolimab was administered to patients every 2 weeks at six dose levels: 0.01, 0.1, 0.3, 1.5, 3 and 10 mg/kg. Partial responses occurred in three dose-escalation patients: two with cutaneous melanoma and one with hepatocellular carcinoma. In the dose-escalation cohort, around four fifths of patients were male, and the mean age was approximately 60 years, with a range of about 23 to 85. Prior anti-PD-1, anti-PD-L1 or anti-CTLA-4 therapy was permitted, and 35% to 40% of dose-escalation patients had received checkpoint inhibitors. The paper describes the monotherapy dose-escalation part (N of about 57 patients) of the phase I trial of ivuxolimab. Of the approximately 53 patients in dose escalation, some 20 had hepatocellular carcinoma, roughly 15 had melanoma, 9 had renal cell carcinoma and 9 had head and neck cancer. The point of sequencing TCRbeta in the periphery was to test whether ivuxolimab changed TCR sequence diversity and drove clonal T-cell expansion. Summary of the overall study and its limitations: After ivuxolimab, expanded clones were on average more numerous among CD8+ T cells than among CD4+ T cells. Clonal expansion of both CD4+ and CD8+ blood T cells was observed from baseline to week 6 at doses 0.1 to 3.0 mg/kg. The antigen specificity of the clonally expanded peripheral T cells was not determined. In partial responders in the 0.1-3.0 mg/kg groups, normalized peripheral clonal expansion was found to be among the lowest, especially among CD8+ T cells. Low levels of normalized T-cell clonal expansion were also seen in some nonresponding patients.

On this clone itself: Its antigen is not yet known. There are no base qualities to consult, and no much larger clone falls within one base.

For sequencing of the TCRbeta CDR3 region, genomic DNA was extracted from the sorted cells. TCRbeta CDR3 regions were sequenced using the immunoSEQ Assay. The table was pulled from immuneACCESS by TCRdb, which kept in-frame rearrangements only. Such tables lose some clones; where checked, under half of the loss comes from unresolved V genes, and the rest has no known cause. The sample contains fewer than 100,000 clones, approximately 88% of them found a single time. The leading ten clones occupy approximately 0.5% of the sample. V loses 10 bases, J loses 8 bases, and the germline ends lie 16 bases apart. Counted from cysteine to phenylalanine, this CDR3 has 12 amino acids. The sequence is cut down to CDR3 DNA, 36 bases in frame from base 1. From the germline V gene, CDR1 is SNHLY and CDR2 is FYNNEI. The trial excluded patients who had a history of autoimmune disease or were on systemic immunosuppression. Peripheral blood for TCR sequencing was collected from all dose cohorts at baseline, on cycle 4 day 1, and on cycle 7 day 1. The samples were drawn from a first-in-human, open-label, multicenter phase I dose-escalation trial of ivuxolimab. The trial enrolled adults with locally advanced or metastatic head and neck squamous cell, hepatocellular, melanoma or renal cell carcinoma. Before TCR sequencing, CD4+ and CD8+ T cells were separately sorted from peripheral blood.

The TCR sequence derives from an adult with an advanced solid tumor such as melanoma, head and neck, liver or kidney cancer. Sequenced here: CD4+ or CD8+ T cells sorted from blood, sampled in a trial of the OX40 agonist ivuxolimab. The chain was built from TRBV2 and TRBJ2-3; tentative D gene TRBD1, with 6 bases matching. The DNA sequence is TGTGCCACACACAGGGTCCAACTTACGCAGTATTTT. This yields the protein CATHRVQLTQYF.